This T cell receptor beta chain was found in a study of T cell clusters in autoimmune cytopenias. In the study overall: TRB sequencing had a median approximately 50,000 reads and approximately 2,500 distinct clonotypes per sample.

There are 14 residues in the CDR3. Germline V gives CDR1 LNHDA, CDR2 SQIVND (reference sequence). About this clonotype itself: Its antigen remains unknown.

Tens of thousands of genome equivalents of blood DNA were amplified for TRB. General study findings and limits: The T cell clusters came from computational analysis alone and lack functional validation. Primary autoimmune cytopenia patients appeared to lack physiological T cell clusters present in healthy donors. TRB repertoire shifts in secondary cytopenia and chronic lymphocytic leukemia mostly reflected lymphoma, not autoimmunity.

TRB rearrangements were amplified by touch-down multiplex PCR with mixed TRB-A/B primers. Reprocessing the multiplex PCR reads, TCRdb reports a single entry for every CDR3 protein and omits DNA. In total, the table holds thousands of distinct CDR3 sequences. The source is a human donor with an autoimmune cytopenia or autoimmune hepatitis (not recorded which). V usage is TRBV19 and J usage is TRBJ2-1; as DNA is missing, the TRBD2 call by TCRdb cannot be tested. Sequenced sample: peripheral blood. The CDR3 loop reads CASRTSGRVNEQFF. The variable domain in full, with the rest retrieved from reference TRBV19 and TRBJ2-1, is DGGITQSPKYLFRKEGQNVTLSCEQNLNHDAMYWYRQDPGQGLRLIYYSQIVNDFQKGDIAEGYSVSREKKESFPLTVTSAQKNPTAFYLCASRTSGRVNEQFFGPGTRLTVL.